The 22 T cell receptor beta chains presented below share a single source sample, sequenced in a study of T cells in Graves' hyperthyroidism and ophthalmopathy. Amplification of TCR beta CDR3 regions used RNA as the template. An initial round of RT-PCR targeting the TCR CDR3 relied on the HTBI primer set. MiXCR was run by TCRdb on the multiplex PCR reads, yielding one entry per CDR3 protein. The table has over 150,000 distinct CDR3 sequences, over 15% seen once. Sequencing used blood. These receptors were taken from a woman aged 45-65 years with Graves' hyperthyroidism.

This clonotype was detected ten times or more. The V gene is TRBV7-9, the J gene TRBJ1-4; 8 bases fit TRBD1. Germline CDR1 reads SEHNR; CDR2 reads FQNEAQ (reference sequence). This CDR3 contains 14 residues. Trimming removed 5 bases from V and 8 bases from J; junction bases left unmatched: 7. The CDR3 DNA reads as TGTGCCAGCAGCGTTCGACAGGGGAGGGAAAAACTGTTTTTT. As protein: CASSVRQGREKLFF.

This clonotype occurred many times. This sequence joins TRBV27 and TRBJ2-1; D may be TRBD1 or TRBD2 (5 bases each). CDR1 and CDR2 from the germline V gene are MNHEY and SMNVEV (reference sequence). V lost 3 bases and J lost 5, with 11 bases in between. This CDR3 has 14 amino acids. The DNA of the CDR3 is TGTGCCAGCAGTTTGAGGGGCGCGAACAATGAGCAGTTCTTC. It translates to CASSLRGANNEQFF.

This clonotype was seen many times. The rearrangement uses TRBV7-2 and TRBJ1-2, with D possibly TRBD1 on 5 matching bases. This CDR3 has 14 amino acids. Between the trimmed V and J ends, which lost 1 base and 8 bases, there was a span of 14 bases. Germline V gene sequence: CDR1 SGHTA, CDR2 FQGNSA. This CDR3 reads CASSLEGFTRGYTF. The DNA of the CDR3 is TGTGCCAGCAGCTTAGAGGGGTTCACAAGAGGCTACACCTTC.

The sample holds many counts of this clonotype. J is TRBJ2-7 and V is TRBV13; no reliable D call. The CDR3 length is 12 residues. Trimming removed 6 bases at V and 7 bases at J, with 13 bases between. Germline CDR1 is PRHDT and CDR2 is FYEKMQ (reference sequence). The CDR3 nucleotides read TGTGCCAGCAGTCCTCTATTGGGAGAGCAGTACTTC. Residues: CASSPLLGEQYF.

This clonotype has only a few counts. The V gene is TRBV4-1, the J gene TRBJ2-3; D call uncertain. Germline CDR1 is MGHRA and CDR2 is YSYEKL. The CDR3 is made up of 15 amino acids. The ends were cut back, 0 bases at V and 2 bases at J, with 9 bases in the middle. CDR3 sequence reads: CASSQEARSTDTQYF. In DNA form, the CDR3 reads TGCGCCAGCAGCCAAGAGGCCCGCTCCACAGATACGCAGTATTTT.

This clonotype was counted ten times or more. The chain couples TRBV5-1 to TRBJ2-3; tentative D call: TRBD2 (5 bases). This CDR3 spans 15 amino acids. CDR1 SGHRS and CDR2 YFSETQ come from the germline V gene. V lost 1 base, J lost 3 bases, and 12 bases lay in between. CDR3 protein: CASSLPGSGTDTQYF. The CDR3 DNA sequence: TGCGCCAGCAGCTTGCCGGGGAGCGGAACAGATACGCAGTATTTT.

At least ten counts were recorded for this clonotype. The chain links TRBV29-1 to TRBJ1-2; D gene uncertain. There are 12 residues in the CDR3. V shed 4 bases and J shed 7 bases, with 13 bases lying between them. Germline-derived CDR1 and CDR2 are SQVTM and ANQGSEA. CDR3 region: CSVVKGLGGYTF. In DNA form, the CDR3 reads TGCAGCGTTGTCAAAGGATTGGGTGGCTACACCTTC. Drawing the rest from reference TRBV29-1 and TRBJ1-2, the complete variable domain is SAVISQKPSRDICQRGTSLTIQCQVDSQVTMMFWYRQQPGQSLTLIATANQGSEATYESGFVIDKFPISRPNLTFSTLTVSNMSPEDSSIYLCSVVKGLGGYTFGSGTRLTVV.

The chain uses TRBV11-2 and TRBJ2-5; TRBD2 matches 15 bases. V gave up 3 bases and J gave up 0 bases; unmatched junction bases: 8. From germline, CDR1 is SGHAT and CDR2 FQNNGV. This CDR3 spans 19 amino acids. CDR3 region: CASSFRTSGGEGYQETQYF. CDR3 DNA sequence: TGTGCCAGCAGCTTTAGGACTAGCGGGGGGGAAGGGTACCAAGAGACCCAGTACTTC.

This clonotype was seen at least ten times. The chain combines TRBV5-1 with TRBJ2-5, with 12 positions matching TRBD2. The germline CDR1 and CDR2 sequences are SGHRS and YFSETQ. CDR3 length: 15 residues. V lost 4 bases to trimming and J lost 5 bases; unmatched junction nucleotides: 6. In nucleotides, the CDR3 is TGCGCCAGCAGCCCGTGGACTAGCGGGGTTGAGACCCAGTACTTC. Residues: CASSPWTSGVETQYF. The variable domain in full, completed from reference TRBV5-1 and TRBJ2-5, reads KAGVTQTPRYLIKTRGQQVTLSCSPISGHRSVSWYQQTPGQGLQFLFEYFSETQRNKGNFPGRFSGRQFSNSRSEMNVSTLELGDSALYLCASSPWTSGVETQYFGPGTRLLVL.

This clonotype was seen at least ten times. The CDR3 DNA is TGTGCCAGCAGCTCTTTCCGGGACAGGGGGTACGAGCAGTACTTC. Its translation: CASSSFRDRGYEQYF. The rearrangement links TRBV7-9 to TRBJ2-7, with 11 positions matching TRBD1. The CDR3 is made up of 15 amino acids. Looked up from germline, CDR1 is SEHNR and CDR2 is FQNEAQ (reference sequence). J lost 4 bases, V lost 4 bases, and 6 bases had no gene match.

This clonotype was seen repeatedly, ten times or more. The chain links TRBV19 to TRBJ1-1; D uncertain. CDR3 length: 13 amino acids. In germline, CDR1 is LNHDA, CDR2 SQIVND (reference sequence). V shed 4 bases and J shed 2 bases, with 8 bases lying between them. The CDR3 sequence: CASSRKGNTEAFF. CDR3 sequence (DNA): TGTGCCAGTAGTAGAAAGGGAAACACTGAAGCTTTCTTT.

This clonotype was detected ten times or more. The chain employs TRBV6-1 and TRBJ2-6, with TRBD1 matching 7 bases. V lost 5 bases, J lost 0 bases, and 1 base stayed unmatched. This CDR3 has 15 residues. CDR1 and CDR2 from the germline V gene are MNHNS and SASEGT. The CDR3 spells CASSPGGSGANVLTF. The DNA for the CDR3 is TGTGCCAGCAGTCCAGGGGGCTCTGGGGCCAACGTCCTGACTTTC.

A note on this clonotype: A junction boundary mismatches the germline segment, possibly from a read error. The rearrangement uses TRBV11-1 and TRBJ2-1, with a tentative D call TRBD1 (6 bases). The CDR3 is 13 amino acids. CDR1 and CDR2 from the germline V gene are SGHAT and FQDESV (reference sequence). The CDR3 coding sequence is TGTGCCGGCAGCTCAGGGGTAAACGATGAGCAGTTCTTC. Translating gives CAGSSGVNDEQFF.

As concerns this clonotype: It may be a read error: a sequence one base away is much more abundant. Because the CDR3 is missing its conserved closing phenylalanine or tryptophan, this is likely a read error. This chain joins TRBV18 and TRBJ1-2; D unclear. Germline CDR1 and CDR2: KGHSH and LQKENI. This CDR3 region has 13 residues. V was trimmed by 5 bases and J by 2 bases, leaving 9 bases between them. CDR3: CASSDGSNYGYTL. Written as DNA, the CDR3 is TGTGCCAGCTCAGATGGCAGCAACTATGGCTACACCCTC.

This clonotype appeared many times. V and J are TRBV6-1 and TRBJ2-3; TRBD2 aligns across 8 bases. Looked up from germline, CDR1 is MNHNS and CDR2 is SASEGT. The V segment lost 9 bases and the J segment 1 base; nucleotides outside the gene matches: 9. The CDR3 is 15 amino acids. CDR3 loop: CASSGGGLRTDTQYF. CDR3 DNA sequence: TGTGCCAGTTCGGGGGGGGGGTTACGCACAGATACGCAGTATTTT.

This clonotype occurred many times. The gene calls are TRBV12-3 or TRBV12-4 and TRBJ2-3; 7 nucleotides agree with TRBD2. V trimming: 6 bases; J trimming: 6 bases; junction bases outside the gene matches: 15. CDR3 length: 16 amino acids. The CDR3 DNA reads as TGTGCCAGCAGCCCTCTTCCCCGGGGGGTCAGGGATACGCAGTATTTT. Protein product: CASSPLPRGVRDTQYF.

This clonotype was picked up many times. The chain has TRBV7-9 and TRBJ2-3; 7 bases are shared with TRBD1. The germline V gene has CDR1 SEHNR and CDR2 FQNEAQ (reference sequence). After removal of 5 bases from V and 1 base from J, the junction contained 6 bases not matched to a gene. CDR3 length equals 15 residues. The CDR3 bases are TGTGCCAGCAGCCTGTATGACAGGGGCACAGATACGCAGTATTTT. This translates into CASSLYDRGTDTQYF.

This clonotype showed up just a few times. The chain recombines TRBV4-3 with TRBJ1-4; 10 bases map to TRBD1. V shed 0 bases and J 8 bases; nucleotides not matched to a gene: 9. Germline lookup yields CDR1 LGHNA and CDR2 YSLEER. This CDR3 region has 17 residues. The CDR3 region has the DNA TGCGCCAGCAGCCAAGAAAGGGCGGGACAGGGGCACGAAAAACTGTTTTTT. This translates into CASSQERAGQGHEKLFF.

This clonotype was observed at least ten times. The chain couples TRBV7-9 to TRBJ1-2; D is unclear. The CDR3 sequence is 12 residues long. Germline CDR1 SEHNR, CDR2 FQNEAQ (reference sequence). Trimming stripped 1 base from V and 8 bases from J, with 8 bases between. The CDR3 region has the DNA TGTGCCAGCAGCTTAGGGGCCGGGGGCTACACCTTC. It yields the protein CASSLGAGGYTF.

There are many counts of this clonotype. The J gene is TRBJ2-1, the V gene TRBV6-1, with D possibly being TRBD1 or TRBD2 (5 bases each). Germline V CDR1 and CDR2: MNHNS, SASEGT. The CDR3 covers 14 residues. V was clipped by 5 bases and J by 6 bases, with 14 bases between them. CDR3 sequence: CASSSEGSANEQFF. In DNA form, the CDR3 reads TGTGCCAGCAGTTCTGAGGGGTCGGCCAATGAGCAGTTCTTC.

This clonotype occurred many times. V is TRBV10-1 and J is TRBJ2-5; the match to TRBD2 covers 8 bases. The CDR3 sequence is 15 residues long. Germline V gene sequence: CDR1 WNHNN, CDR2 SYGVQD (reference sequence). The V and J ends lost 6 bases and 1 base, in that order; junction bases with no gene match: 7. The CDR3 is CASSPSGRPQETQYF. In nucleotides, the CDR3 is TGCGCCAGCAGCCCTAGCGGGCGGCCCCAAGAGACCCAGTACTTC.

This clonotype occurred many times. This chain links TRBV2 with TRBJ2-5; 9 positions agree with TRBD2. Germline assignment: CDR1 SNHLY and CDR2 FYNNEI. J was trimmed by 5 bases and V by 7 bases; bases with no gene match: 5. The CDR3 length is 13 residues. CDR3 sequence reads: CASMRGGLETQYF. CDR3 DNA: TGTGCCAGCATGCGGGGGGGCCTTGAGACCCAGTACTTC.